The T cell receptor beta chain described here comes from a study of blood T cell repertoires in COVID-19. Study at large: Sources were T cells, B-cell-depleted T cells, or PBMCs; the material itself was cDNA or gDNA.

Using immunoSEQ multiplex PCR, the repertoire was profiled, and TCRdb retains in-frame clones only, with some absent. Of fewer than 250,000 clones in the sample, 80% are singletons; the top ten hold 6.5% to 8.5%. Input material: PBMCs or T cells enriched from blood (not recorded which). The sequence came from a woman between 40 and 55 years old with acute COVID-19.

The CDR3 protein is CASSLPGFTHTGELFF. As DNA, the CDR3 is TGTGCCAGCAGCTTGCCGGGGTTTACCCACACCGGGGAGCTGTTTTTT. The V gene is TRBV5-4, the J gene TRBJ2-2, with TRBD2 as a possible D gene (5 bases). Trimming stripped 1 base from V and 3 bases from J, with 13 bases between. CDR1 and CDR2 (germline): SGHNT, YYREEE (reference sequence). The length of the CDR3 is 16 residues.